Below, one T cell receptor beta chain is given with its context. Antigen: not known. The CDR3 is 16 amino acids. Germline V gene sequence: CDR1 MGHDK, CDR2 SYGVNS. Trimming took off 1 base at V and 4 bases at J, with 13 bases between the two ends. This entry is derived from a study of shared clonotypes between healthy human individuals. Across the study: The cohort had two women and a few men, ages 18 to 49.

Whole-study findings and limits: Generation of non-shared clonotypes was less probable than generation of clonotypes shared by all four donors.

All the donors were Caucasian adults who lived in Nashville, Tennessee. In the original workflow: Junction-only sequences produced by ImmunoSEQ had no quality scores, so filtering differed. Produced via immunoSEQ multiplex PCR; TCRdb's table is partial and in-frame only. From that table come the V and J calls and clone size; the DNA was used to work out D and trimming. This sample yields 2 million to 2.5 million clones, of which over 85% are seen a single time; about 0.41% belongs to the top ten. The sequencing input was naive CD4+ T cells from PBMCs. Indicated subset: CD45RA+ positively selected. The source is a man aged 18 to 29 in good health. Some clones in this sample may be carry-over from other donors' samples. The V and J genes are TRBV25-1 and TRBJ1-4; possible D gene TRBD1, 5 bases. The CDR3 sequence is CASSELRDRSNEKLFF. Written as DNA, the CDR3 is TGTGCCAGCAGTGAATTACGGGACCGGAGTAATGAAAAACTGTTTTTT. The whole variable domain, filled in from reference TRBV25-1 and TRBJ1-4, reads EADIYQTPRYLVIGTGKKITLECSQTMGHDKMYWYQQDPGMELHLIHYSYGVNSTEKGDLSSESTVSRIRTEHFPLTLESARPSHTSQYLCASSELRDRSNEKLFFGSGTQLSVL.